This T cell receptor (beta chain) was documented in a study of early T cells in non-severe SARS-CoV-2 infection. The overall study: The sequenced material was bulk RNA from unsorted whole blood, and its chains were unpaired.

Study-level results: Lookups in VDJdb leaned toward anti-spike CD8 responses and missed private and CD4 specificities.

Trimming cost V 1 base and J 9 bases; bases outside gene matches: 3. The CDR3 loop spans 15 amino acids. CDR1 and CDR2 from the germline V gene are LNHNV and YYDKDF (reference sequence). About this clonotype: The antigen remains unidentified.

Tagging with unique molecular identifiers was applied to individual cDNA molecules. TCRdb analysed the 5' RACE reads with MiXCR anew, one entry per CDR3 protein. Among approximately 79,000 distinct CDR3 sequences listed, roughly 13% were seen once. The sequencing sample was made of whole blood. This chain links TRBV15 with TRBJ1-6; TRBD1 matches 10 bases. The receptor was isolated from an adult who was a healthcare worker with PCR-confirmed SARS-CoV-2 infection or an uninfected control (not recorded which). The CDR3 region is CATSRAGDRGSPLHF. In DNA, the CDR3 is TGTGCCACCAGCAGAGCGGGGGACAGGGGTTCACCCCTCCACTTT. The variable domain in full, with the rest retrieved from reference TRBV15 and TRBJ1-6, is DAMVIQNPRYQVTQFGKPVTLSCSQTLNHNVMYWYQQKSSQAPKLLFHYYDKDFNNEADTPDNFQSRRPNTSFCFLDIRSPGLGDTAMYLCATSRAGDRGSPLHFGNGTRLTVT.